This entry concerns a single T cell receptor beta chain. Its antigen remains unidentified. No base quality values were provided; no much bigger clone lies one nucleotide off. The CDR3 regions of human TCRbeta chains were analyzed by immunosequencing. The authors processed their data as follows. Repertoire TCRs were matched against a reference library of SARS-CoV-2-specific TCRs generated with the MIRA antigen-specificity platform. Breadth meant the fraction of unique TCRs that were SARS-CoV-2-associated, whereas depth meant the fraction of total T cells that were SARS-CoV-2-associated. Using the MIRA data, each spike-specific TCR was mapped to the spike region that the TCR reacts to and placed in a CD4 or CD8 class. Log10-transformed breadth and depth values were compared by one-way ANOVA with Sidak's multiple comparisons tests. TCRdb limited this immuneACCESS table to in-frame rearrangements with V and J called. A share of clones is missing; checked studies link under half to unresolved V genes, and the rest is unexplained. Clonal size and the V and J genes are those of that table, whereas D and trimming came from the DNA. The sample includes about 53,000 clones, with approximately 84% observed a single time. The biggest ten clones account for over 25% of the sample.

These data come from a study of T cell responses to AZD1222 COVID-19 vaccine (dated by TCRdb to the early 2020s). In the study overall: AZD1222 recipients whose second dose came at about 4 weeks and those whose second dose came at about 12 weeks were combined into one group, since spike-specific TCR depth and breadth did not differ between the two schedules. Enrollment into the trials was organized by age into subgroups of 18-55, 56-69 and 70-plus years, and those subgroups contained approximately 160, 26 and 62 TCR-sequenced participants, respectively. TCR sequencing covered more than 230 trial participants: about 210 given two doses of AZD1222 and 26 given two doses of MenACWY control vaccine. General conclusions and limits of the study: Conclusions about previously exposed vaccinees are limited, since just five or six AZD1222 recipients were seropositive for SARS-CoV-2 at baseline. Participants were mostly white British, with more females than males. The authors suggested clonal diversity may have been underestimated. Reportedly, almost half of the unique spike-specific TCRs recognized epitopes lying outside the regions that are mutated in the B.1.351 and B.1.1.7 variants. In the small 56-69-year group, the increase in depth fell short of significance, most likely because of low power. A significant rise in spike-specific TCR breadth and depth was observed after two AZD1222 doses relative to day 0 and relative to MenACWY recipients. The whole spike protein was spanned by vaccine-associated CD4 TCRs, and dominant responses were seen in regions 160-218 and 743-854. Because no day 14 peak-response samples were available, the repertoires could be characterized only after the peak T cell response.

Based on the germline V gene (reference sequence), the CDR1 and CDR2 sequences are SGHKS and YYEKEE. V loses 0 bases of germline sequence and J loses 8 bases, and the interval between the two ends is 9 bases. Taken from cysteine to phenylalanine, the CDR3 has 14 residues. Only the CDR3 portion is preserved as DNA: 42 bases, with reading frame beginning at the first base. What the time point label conveys for this sample: baseline before first vaccination. Samples from vaccinated people were obtained from the UK trials COV001 and COV002, which included a single-blind randomized controlled phase 2/3 trial of AZD1222 (ChAdOx1 nCoV-19) in healthy adults. For TCRbeta chain sequencing, PBMC samples were collected from trial participants at day 0 and at day 28 after the second dose.

The chain was built from TRBV5-5 and TRBJ1-6; the D gene remains uncertain. This receptor was obtained from an adult in good health. Source: peripheral blood, taken on day 0 of AZD1222 vaccination. CDR3 sequence: CASSLGARDSPLHF. Here is the DNA: TGTGCCAGCAGCTTGGGGGCGCGGGATTCACCCCTCCACTTT.